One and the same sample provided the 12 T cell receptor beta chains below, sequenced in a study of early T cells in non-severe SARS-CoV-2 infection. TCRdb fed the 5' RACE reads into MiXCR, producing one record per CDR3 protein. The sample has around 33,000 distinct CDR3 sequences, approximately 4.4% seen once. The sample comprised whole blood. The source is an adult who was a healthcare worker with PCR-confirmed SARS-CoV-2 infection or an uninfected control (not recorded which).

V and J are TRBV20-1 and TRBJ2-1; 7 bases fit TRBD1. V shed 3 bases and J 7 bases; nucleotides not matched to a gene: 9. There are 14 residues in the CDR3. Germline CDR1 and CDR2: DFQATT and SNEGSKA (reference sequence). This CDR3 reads CSARPRGISNEQFF. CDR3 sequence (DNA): TGCAGTGCTAGGCCCAGGGGGATATCAAATGAGCAGTTCTTC.

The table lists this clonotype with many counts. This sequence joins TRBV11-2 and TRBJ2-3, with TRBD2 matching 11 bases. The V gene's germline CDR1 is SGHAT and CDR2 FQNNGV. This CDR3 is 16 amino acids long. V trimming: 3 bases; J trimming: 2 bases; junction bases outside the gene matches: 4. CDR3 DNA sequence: TGTGCCAGCAGCTTTAGCGGGGGGGCAGTCACAGATACGCAGTATTTT. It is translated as CASSFSGGAVTDTQYF.

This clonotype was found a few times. The DNA of the CDR3 is TGTGCCTGGAAAGCGGGACAGGGGCCTTCACCCCTCCACTTT. It specifies CAWKAGQGPSPLHF. The chain recombines TRBV30 with TRBJ1-6; 10 bases fit TRBD1. Trimming at V came to 4 bases and at J to 9 bases, leaving 6 bases not matched to a gene. The CDR3 covers 14 residues. The germline V gene encodes CDR1 GTSNPN and CDR2 SVGIG (reference sequence).

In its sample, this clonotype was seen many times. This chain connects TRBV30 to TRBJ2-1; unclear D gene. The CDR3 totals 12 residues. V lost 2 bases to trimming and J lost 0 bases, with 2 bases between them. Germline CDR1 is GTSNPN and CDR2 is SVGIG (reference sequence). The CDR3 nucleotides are TGTGCCTGGAGTAGCTCCTACAATGAGCAGTTCTTC. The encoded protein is CAWSSSYNEQFF.

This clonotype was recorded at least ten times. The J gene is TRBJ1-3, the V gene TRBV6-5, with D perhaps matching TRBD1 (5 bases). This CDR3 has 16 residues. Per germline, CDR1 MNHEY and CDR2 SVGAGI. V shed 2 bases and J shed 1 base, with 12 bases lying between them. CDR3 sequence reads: CASSYARQYSGNTIYF. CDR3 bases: TGTGCCAGCAGTTACGCCAGACAGTATTCTGGAAACACCATATATTTT.

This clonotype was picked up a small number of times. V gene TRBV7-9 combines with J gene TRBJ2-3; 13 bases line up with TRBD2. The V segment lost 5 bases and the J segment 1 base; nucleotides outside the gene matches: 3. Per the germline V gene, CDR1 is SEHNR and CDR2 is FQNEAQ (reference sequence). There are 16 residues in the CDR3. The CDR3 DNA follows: TGTGCCAGCAGCACCGGGACTAGCGGGGGCACAGATACGCAGTATTTT. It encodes CASSTGTSGGTDTQYF.

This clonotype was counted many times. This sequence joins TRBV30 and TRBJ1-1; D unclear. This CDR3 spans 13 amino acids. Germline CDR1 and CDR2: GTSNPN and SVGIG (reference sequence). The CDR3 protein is CAYRADMNTEAFF. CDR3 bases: TGTGCTTACCGGGCCGACATGAACACTGAAGCTTTCTTT.

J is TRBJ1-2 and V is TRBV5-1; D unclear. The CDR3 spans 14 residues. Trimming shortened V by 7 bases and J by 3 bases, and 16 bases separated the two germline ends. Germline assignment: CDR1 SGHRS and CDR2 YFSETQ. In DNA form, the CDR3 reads TGCGCCAGCGCTGTATCGGAGGGATACTATGGCTACACCTTC. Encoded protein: CASAVSEGYYGYTF.

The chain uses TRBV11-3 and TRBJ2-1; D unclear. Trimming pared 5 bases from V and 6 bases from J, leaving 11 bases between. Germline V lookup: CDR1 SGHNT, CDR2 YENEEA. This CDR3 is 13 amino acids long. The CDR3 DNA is TGTGCCAGCAGCCGCCCCCCTGTCAATGAGCAGTTCTTC. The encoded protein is CASSRPPVNEQFF.

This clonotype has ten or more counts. Here the CDR3 reads CAWSVTRVNTEAFF. As DNA, the CDR3 is TGTGCCTGGAGTGTAACCAGGGTGAACACTGAAGCTTTCTTT. The chain joins TRBV30 to TRBJ1-1, with D perhaps TRBD1 (5 bases). Trimming stripped 0 bases from V and 0 bases from J, with 8 bases between. Germline lookup yields CDR1 GTSNPN and CDR2 SVGIG (reference sequence). The CDR3 has 14 residues.

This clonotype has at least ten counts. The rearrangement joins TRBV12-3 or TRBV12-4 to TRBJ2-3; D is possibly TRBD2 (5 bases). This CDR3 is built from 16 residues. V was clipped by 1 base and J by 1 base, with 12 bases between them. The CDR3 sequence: CASSLGGLVRTDTQYF. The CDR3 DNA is TGTGCCAGCAGTTTAGGCGGACTGGTTCGCACAGATACGCAGTATTTT.

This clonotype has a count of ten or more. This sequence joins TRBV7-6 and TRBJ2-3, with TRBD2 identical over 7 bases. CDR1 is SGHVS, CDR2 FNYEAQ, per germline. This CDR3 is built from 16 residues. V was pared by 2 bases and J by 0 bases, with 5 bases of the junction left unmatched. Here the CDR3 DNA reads TGTGCCAGCAGCTTAACGTACGGGGGGAGCACAGATACGCAGTATTTT. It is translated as CASSLTYGGSTDTQYF.